This record looks at one T cell receptor beta chain sequence and its context. The sample comes from a study of Ad26.COV2.S vaccination and SARS-CoV-2 variants. Looking at the study overall: In the COV1001 trial, the donor was in the Ad26.COV2.S arm.

Repertoires were generated with immunoSEQ multiplex PCR, while TCRdb's copy carries only in-frame clones and drops some. This sample has about 480,000 clones, with about 83% found just once. CDR1 KGHSH and CDR2 LQKENI come from the germline V gene. CDR3 length: 15 amino acids. Trimming left V 3 bases short and J 6 bases short, with 15 bases between. Noted treatment: around 19 received Ad26.COV2.S at low or high dose, single or two shots; several received placebo; per-sample allocation not given. Vaccine and placebo recipients were sampled on day 63 after the first injection. This sequence was found in a person aged 18-65 years who received the Ad26.COV2.S COVID-19 vaccine or a placebo. The input for sequencing was peripheral blood, taken in a trial of Ad26.COV2.S vaccine versus placebo. The chain couples TRBV18 to TRBJ2-1; the D gene is possibly TRBD1 (6 bases). Here the CDR3 DNA reads TGTGCCAGCTCACCCCCAGGGGCCTCCCCCAATGAGCAGTTCTTC. Its translation is CASSPPGASPNEQFF.